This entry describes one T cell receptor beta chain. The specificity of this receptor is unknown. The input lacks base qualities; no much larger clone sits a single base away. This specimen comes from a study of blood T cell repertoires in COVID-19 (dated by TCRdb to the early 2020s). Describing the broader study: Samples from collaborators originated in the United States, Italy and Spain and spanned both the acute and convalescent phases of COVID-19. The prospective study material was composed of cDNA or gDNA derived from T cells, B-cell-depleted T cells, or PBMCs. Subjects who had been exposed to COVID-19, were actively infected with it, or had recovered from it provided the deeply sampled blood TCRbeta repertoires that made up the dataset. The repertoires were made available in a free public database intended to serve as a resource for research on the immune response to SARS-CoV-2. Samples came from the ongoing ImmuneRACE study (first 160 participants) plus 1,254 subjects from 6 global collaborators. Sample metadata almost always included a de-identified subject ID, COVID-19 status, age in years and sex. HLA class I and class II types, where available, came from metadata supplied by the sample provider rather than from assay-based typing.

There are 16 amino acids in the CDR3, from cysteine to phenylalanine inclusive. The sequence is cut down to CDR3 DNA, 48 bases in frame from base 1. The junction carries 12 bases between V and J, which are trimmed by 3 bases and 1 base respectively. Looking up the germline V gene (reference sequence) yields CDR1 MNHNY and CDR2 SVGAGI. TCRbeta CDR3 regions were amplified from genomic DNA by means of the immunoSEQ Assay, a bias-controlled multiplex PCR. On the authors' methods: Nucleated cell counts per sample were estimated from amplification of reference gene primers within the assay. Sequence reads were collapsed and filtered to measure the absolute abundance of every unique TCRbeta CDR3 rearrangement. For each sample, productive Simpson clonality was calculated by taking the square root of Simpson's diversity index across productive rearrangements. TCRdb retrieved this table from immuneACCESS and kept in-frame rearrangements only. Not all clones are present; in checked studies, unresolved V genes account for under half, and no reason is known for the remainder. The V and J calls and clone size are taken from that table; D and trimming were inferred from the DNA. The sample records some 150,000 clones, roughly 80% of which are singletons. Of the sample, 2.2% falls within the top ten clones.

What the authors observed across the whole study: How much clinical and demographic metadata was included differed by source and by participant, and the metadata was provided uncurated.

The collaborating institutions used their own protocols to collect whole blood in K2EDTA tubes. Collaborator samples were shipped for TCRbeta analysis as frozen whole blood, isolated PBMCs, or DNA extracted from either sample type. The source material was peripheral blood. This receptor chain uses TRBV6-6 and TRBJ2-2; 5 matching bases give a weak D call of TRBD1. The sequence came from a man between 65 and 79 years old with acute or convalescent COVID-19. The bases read TGTGCCAGCAGTTATTTGCGGCAGGGGAACACCGGGGAGCTGTTTTTT. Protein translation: CASSYLRQGNTGELFF.